This is a list of T cell receptor beta chains from one sample in a study of radiotherapy plus CTLA-4 blockade in lung cancer. Using immunoSEQ multiplex PCR, the repertoire was profiled, and TCRdb retains in-frame clones only, with some absent. The sample includes 90,000 or so clones, under 85% of them seen just once. The specimen was peripheral blood, collected from a patient treated with radiotherapy plus ipilimumab. The receptors come from a human donor with non-small cell lung cancer who had stable disease on radiotherapy plus ipilimumab. Both conserved end residues are part of each CDR3. Fields, in order: V gene, J gene, CDR3 protein.

TRBV7-2	TRBJ2-2	CASSLGLLPTGELFF
TRBV28	TRBJ2-3	CASSFGQGDTDTQYF
TRBV27	TRBJ2-7	CASSSYQGSYEQYF
TRBV9	TRBJ2-7	CASSTSGSYEQYF
TRBV10-2	TRBJ2-7	CASRQDGVGEQYF
TRBV5-1	TRBJ2-3	CASSSGTPEKDTQYF
TRBV18	TRBJ2-3	CASSPSVNFDTQYF
TRBV28	TRBJ2-7	CASSPGASYEQYF
TRBV7-2	TRBJ2-7	CASSQLAGGAYEQYF
TRBV4-1	TRBJ1-2	CASSQDSGIVF
TRBV7-3	TRBJ2-6	CASNPGHSGANVLTF
TRBV28	TRBJ2-7	CASRPPGLASEQYF
TRBV10-3	TRBJ2-3	CAISELGTLGGSTDTQYF
TRBV6-1	TRBJ1-6	CASSSNYNSPLHF
TRBV12-5	TRBJ1-1	CASGLVTAGRSVTEAFF
TRBV6-5	TRBJ1-2	CASSEVGGFHGYTF
TRBV9	TRBJ2-7	CASSVEVGGTYEQYF